This T cell receptor (beta chain) emerged from a study of brain T cells in children with intractable seizures. The study, taken as a whole, reports: Patients' HCMV serostatus was unknown; virus specificity rests on CDR3 similarity alone. Pre- and post-surgery blood differed in depth, so pre-surgery absences may be undersampling.

Time point here: blood from clinic visit 5 months post-surgery; TSC patient then seizure free. Remarks on this clone: Its antigen is still unknown.

CDR3 length equals 15 residues. Germline CDR1 SGDLS, CDR2 YYNGEE. J gave up 5 bases and V 3 bases, and 5 bases lay outside the gene matches. Repertoires were generated with immunoSEQ multiplex PCR, while TCRdb's copy carries only in-frame clones and drops some. This sample carries about 340,000 clones, over 90% of them seen once, and the ten largest clones take approximately 5%. The specimen was peripheral blood, collected about 5 months after surgery. This chain joins TRBV9 and TRBJ2-1, with 10 positions matching TRBD2. The receptor was isolated from a boy in the first two years of life with tuberous sclerosis and intractable seizures. CDR3: CASSASGGTHNEQFF. The CDR3 nucleotides read TGTGCCAGCAGCGCTAGCGGGGGCACCCACAATGAGCAGTTCTTC.